These T cell receptor beta chains were read from a single sample in a study of CD8 T cells in Susac syndrome. Each CDR3 protein gets one entry after TCRdb re-called the immunoSEQ multiplex PCR reads with MiXCR. The sample holds 20,000 to 25,000 distinct CDR3 sequences, around 92% seen once. The specimen was CD8+ T cells from PBMCs. These receptors were collected from a human donor in good health. Each CDR3 is given with its conserved first and last residue. Fields, in order: clone size, J gene, V gene, D gene, CDR3 DNA, CDR3 protein. A D gene is named only where the DNA matches it firmly. Part of the rows lack a size; the others show once, few, many or a class for expanded clones.

- TRBJ1-2 TRBV4-1 - TGCGCCAGCAGCCAAGTCCCCCGGTTGGGTGGCTACACCTTC CASSQVPRLGGYTF
- TRBJ2-1 TRBV5-1 TRBD2 TGCGCCAGCAGCTTGGATCCGGGGGGGTCCTACAATGAGCAGTTCTTC CASSLDPGGSYNEQFF
once TRBJ2-2 TRBV6-5 - TGTGCCAGCAGTTACTCAGGGACACTCAACGGGGAGCTGTTTTTT CASSYSGTLNGELFF
- TRBJ2-2 TRBV12-3/TRBV12-4 - TGTGCCAGCAGGATACGGGGGAACACCGGGGAGCTGTTTTTT CASRIRGNTGELFF
- TRBJ2-4 TRBV9 TRBD1 TGTGCCAGCAGCCCCTCTTCGACAGGGGGAGGATACATTCAGTACTTC CASSPSSTGGGYIQYF
- TRBJ2-7 TRBV12-3/TRBV12-4 TRBD1 TGTGCCAGCAGTTTAGATTGGGACAGGGGCTACGAGCAGTACTTC CASSLDWDRGYEQYF
- TRBJ2-3 TRBV3-1 - TGTGCCAGCAGCCCCCGGACTACCGAGCTCACAGATACGCAGTATTTT CASSPRTTELTDTQYF
- TRBJ2-2 TRBV5-8 TRBD2 TGTGCCAGCAGCTTACGGCTAGCGGGGGGTCGGGAGCTGTTTTTT CASSLRLAGGRELFF
- TRBJ2-3 TRBV6-6 - TGTGCCAGCAGTTACCCGTCAGTAGATACGCAGTATTTT CASSYPSVDTQYF
- TRBJ1-5 TRBV5-6 TRBD1 TGTGCCAGCAGCTTAGCCGGGACAGGGAATCAGCCCCAGCATTTT CASSLAGTGNQPQHF
- TRBJ2-1 TRBV7-2 TRBD1 TGTGCCAGCAGCCCGGGACAGGCCTACAATGAGCAGTTCTTC CASSPGQAYNEQFF
- TRBJ2-1 TRBV5-6 TRBD1 TGTGCCAGCAGCTTGACAGGGGGCAGCGAGCAGTTCTTC CASSLTGGSEQFF
- TRBJ2-7 TRBV20-1 TRBD1 TGCAGTGCTAGAGGGACAGGGGGCGGCTACGAGCAGTACTTC CSARGTGGGYEQYF
- TRBJ1-5 TRBV7-9 - TGTGCCAGCAGCCAGGGCGCGGGTCAGCCCCAGCATTTT CASSQGAGQPQHF
- TRBJ2-3 TRBV9 - TGTGCCAGCAGCGGCCCCGCCTTCACAGATACGCAGTATTTT CASSGPAFTDTQYF
once TRBJ2-7 TRBV6-2/TRBV6-3 TRBD2 TGTGCCAGCAGTAAGGGACTAGCGGCCTACGAGCAGTACTTC CASSKGLAAYEQYF
once TRBJ2-3 TRBV2 TRBD2 TGTGCCAGCAGTTCTCTTAGCGGGGGGACCACAGATACGCAGTATTTT CASSSLSGGTTDTQYF
- TRBJ2-2 TRBV3-1 TRBD1 TGTGCCAGCAGCACTCTGCTCAGACAGGGGGCGACCGGGGAGCTGTTTTTT CASSTLLRQGATGELFF
- TRBJ1-1 TRBV10-1 TRBD1 TGCGCCAGCGGGGACAGAGGTCCCACTGAAGCTTTCTTT CASGDRGPTEAFF
- TRBJ2-1 TRBV2 TRBD2 TGTGCCAGCAGCGGGACTACCAGCTCCTACAATGAGCAGTTCTTC CASSGTTSSYNEQFF
- TRBJ1-5 TRBV21-1 - TGTGCCAGCAGCAAACCCCCAAGGGGGGATAAAGGCAATCAGCCCCAGCATTTT CASSKPPRGDKGNQPQHF
- TRBJ2-5 TRBV7-6 TRBD2 TGTGCCAGCAGCGAAACATCTAGCGGGGGATCCCCTCAAGAGACCCAGTACTTC CASSETSSGGSPQETQYF
- TRBJ2-7 TRBV5-5 - TGTGCCAGCACCCCGTTTGACGGATCCTACGAGCAGTACTTC CASTPFDGSYEQYF
- TRBJ2-1 TRBV5-1 - TGCGCCAGCAGCTTTAGGATGTCAGGGGGGTTTGGTGAGCAGTTCTTC CASSFRMSGGFGEQFF
- TRBJ1-3 TRBV20-1 - TGCAGTGCTAGAGATCTCCGGGTTTACTCTGGAAACACCATATATTTT CSARDLRVYSGNTIYF
- TRBJ2-1 TRBV6-1 - TGTGCCAGCGACACGAGCTCCTACAATGAGCAGTTCTTC CASDTSSYNEQFF
- TRBJ2-5 TRBV5-6 - TGTGCCAGCAGCTGGACCTTGGACAGGCCCTGGGAGGCGCAGTACTTC CASSWTLDRPWEAQYF
- TRBJ2-7 TRBV6-6 - TGTGCCAGCAGCCCCCGAGTAGATCCCTCCGAGCAGTACTTC CASSPRVDPSEQYF
- TRBJ2-1 TRBV9 - TGTGCCAGCAGCGTAGTAGGTAGCTTCAATGAGCAGTTCTTC CASSVVGSFNEQFF
- TRBJ2-7 TRBV27 TRBD1 TGTGCCAGCAGCGGACAGGTCACCTACGAGCAGTACTTC CASSGQVTYEQYF
- TRBJ2-7 TRBV11-2 - TGTGCCACCACGGACGGTCCCTCCTACGAGCAGTACTTC CATTDGPSYEQYF
- TRBJ2-2 TRBV20-1 - TGCAGTGTTTTAGCTGACACCGGGGAGCTGTTTTTT CSVLADTGELFF
- TRBJ2-3 TRBV7-2 - TGTGCCAGCAGCGTTATCCTGGGGGGGGCAACAGATACGCAGTATTTT CASSVILGGATDTQYF
- TRBJ2-7 TRBV5-6 TRBD1 TGTGCCAGCAGCCCAGTCAACCGGGACAGGGACCAGTACTTC CASSPVNRDRDQYF
- TRBJ2-7 TRBV19 - TGTGCCGTCCGCTCCGGCTACGAGCAGTACTTC CAVRSGYEQYF
- TRBJ2-5 TRBV13 TRBD1 TGTGCCAGCAGCTTACGACAGGGAGAAGAGACCCAGTACTTC CASSLRQGEETQYF
- TRBJ2-3 TRBV4-3 TRBD1 TGCGCCAGCAGCCAACCGAAAGACAGGGGGGGCACAGATACGCAGTATTTT CASSQPKDRGGTDTQYF
- TRBJ2-5 TRBV29-1 TRBD1 TGCAGCGCCGTGACAGGGGTTGAAGAGACCCAGTACTTC CSAVTGVEETQYF
- TRBJ1-1 TRBV29-1 - TGCAGCGTCCATAGAGGCACTGAAGCTTTCTTT CSVHRGTEAFF
- TRBJ2-1 TRBV4-3 - TGCGCCAGCAGCCAAGGCTCGGAGACAAACAATGAGCAGTTCTTC CASSQGSETNNEQFF
- TRBJ1-1 TRBV4-1 - TGCGCCAGCAGCCAAGATCGACAGCCGAACACTGAAGCTTTCTTT CASSQDRQPNTEAFF
- TRBJ2-5 TRBV7-9 - TGTGCCAGCAGCCCCCCCCAAATGCGGGAGACCCAGTACTTC CASSPPQMRETQYF
- TRBJ2-7 TRBV5-6 - TGTGCCAGCAGCTTGAGGGTACTGCCCTACGAGCAGTACTTC CASSLRVLPYEQYF
- TRBJ2-7 TRBV4-1 - TGCGCCAGCAGCCCAAACAGACTAGACTATTACTTC CASSPNRLDYYF
- TRBJ2-2 TRBV24-1 - TGTGCCACCAGCACAGCGAACACCGGGGAGCTGTTTTTT CATSTANTGELFF